This T cell receptor beta chain emerged from a study of early T cells in non-severe SARS-CoV-2 infection. Whole-study context: Chains from this unsorted whole-blood bulk RNA could not be paired.

Unique molecular identifiers were attached to individual cDNA molecules. TCRdb passed the 5' RACE reads through MiXCR, listing each CDR3 protein once. The repertoire holds around 25,000 distinct CDR3 sequences, with approximately 3.9% as singletons. With respect to this clonotype: The antigen is not known. Possible read error: a much larger clone is one base away. Because the CDR3 is missing its conserved closing phenylalanine or tryptophan, this is likely a read error.

Study outcomes and limitations: Matches to VDJdb favored anti-spike CD8 responses and missed private and CD4 specificities.

The CDR3 contains 15 residues. Germline CDR1 and CDR2: SGHTA and FQGTGA. V lost 6 bases to trimming and J lost 1 base; unmatched junction nucleotides: 8. Sequenced: whole blood. This clonotype originated in an adult who was a healthcare worker with PCR-confirmed SARS-CoV-2 infection or an uninfected control (not recorded which). This chain links TRBV7-3 with TRBJ1-1; 7 bases map to TRBD1. The CDR3 region has the DNA TGTGCCAGCAGGAGCCCGGGACAGCCGAACACTGAAGCTTTCCTT. This translates into CASRSPGQPNTEAFL.